Listed below are T cell receptor beta chains from one sample, sequenced in a study of T cell changes during pregnancy in multiple sclerosis. TCRdb keeps only in-frame clones here, not all; method: immunoSEQ multiplex PCR. The table shows about 44,000 clones, with around nine tenths occurring only once. The input for sequencing was CD4+ T cells from peripheral blood mononuclear cells, taken in the first trimester of pregnancy. These TCRs come from a female donor with multiple sclerosis, enrolled in a pregnancy study. The CDR3 runs from the conserved cysteine through the conserved F or W. D genes are given only for firm matches. Clone size is not always given. Where it is, it says once, few, many or a class for expanded clones.

>TRBJ1-5|TRBV2|.|.
CASSERFNQPQHF
TGTGCCAGCAGTGAACGGTTCAATCAGCCCCAGCATTTT
>TRBJ2-5|TRBV5-4|.|.
CASSLRRDQETQYF
TGTGCCAGCAGCTTGCGGAGGGACCAAGAGACCCAGTACTTC
>TRBJ1-5|TRBV10-3|.|.
CAISERQVHSNQPQHF
TGTGCCATCAGTGAGAGGCAGGTACATAGCAATCAGCCCCAGCATTTT
>TRBJ1-2|TRBV19|.|.
CASSSGQRYGYTF
TGTGCCAGTAGTTCAGGGCAGCGCTATGGCTACACCTTC
>TRBJ2-5|TRBV25-1|.|.
CASRSRGETQYF
TGTGCCAGCAGAAGCAGGGGAGAGACCCAGTACTTC
>TRBJ2-1|TRBV4-1|TRBD2|.
CASSHTMTSGRPDEQFF
TGCGCCAGCAGCCACACTATGACTAGCGGGAGACCCGATGAGCAGTTCTTC
>TRBJ2-1|TRBV30|.|.
CAWSGSQEGNPYNEQFF
TGTGCCTGGAGTGGATCCCAGGAGGGGAACCCTTACAATGAGCAGTTCTTC
>TRBJ2-1|TRBV19|TRBD2|once
CASSIDLGSGAYNEQFF
TGTGCCAGTAGTATAGATCTGGGTAGCGGGGCTTACAATGAGCAGTTCTTC
>TRBJ2-5|TRBV14|TRBD1|.
CASSQDLTGGGGQETQYF
TGTGCCAGCAGCCAAGATCTTACAGGGGGAGGAGGCCAAGAGACCCAGTACTTC
>TRBJ2-3|TRBV5-4|TRBD1|once
CASSLVGGTGAYTQYF
TGTGCCAGCAGCTTGGTGGGAGGGACAGGGGCGTATACGCAGTATTTT
>TRBJ1-6|TRBV6-6|.|once
CASGGINSPLHF
TGTGCGTCCGGCGGGATCAATTCACCCCTCCACTTT
>TRBJ1-1|TRBV29-1|TRBD1|.
CSVGTGASEAFF
TGCAGCGTGGGGACAGGGGCTTCCGAAGCTTTCTTT
>TRBJ1-2|TRBV28|TRBD1|.
CASSFGDRHNGYTF
TGTGCCAGCAGTTTTGGGGACAGGCACAATGGCTACACCTTC
>TRBJ1-3|TRBV9|.|.
CASSVDAARAGNTIYF
TGTGCCAGCAGCGTAGACGCGGCACGAGCTGGAAACACCATATATTTT
>TRBJ2-1|TRBV12-5|.|.
CASGLVWERSPYNEQFF
TGTGCTAGTGGTTTGGTATGGGAGCGGTCCCCCTACAATGAGCAGTTCTTC
>TRBJ2-7|TRBV28|TRBD1|many
CASSSAGTGTTYEQYF
TGTGCCAGCAGTTCCGCCGGGACAGGGACCACCTACGAGCAGTACTTC
>TRBJ2-2|TRBV5-6|.|.
CASSQDRSGELFF
TGTGCCAGCAGCCAGGACAGATCGGGGGAGCTGTTTTTT
>TRBJ2-5|TRBV6-4|TRBD2|.
CASSRTSGRKETQYF
TGTGCCAGCAGCCGGACTAGCGGAAGAAAAGAGACCCAGTACTTC
>TRBJ1-2|TRBV6-4|.|.
CASSREGVGYTF
TGTGCCAGCAGTCGTGAAGGGGTTGGCTACACCTTC
>TRBJ2-7|TRBV7-2|TRBD2|.
CASSLVAGSYEQYF
TGTGCCAGCAGCTTAGTAGCGGGCTCCTACGAGCAGTACTTC
>TRBJ2-1|TRBV29-1|TRBD2|.
CSLTLAGRRNNEQFF
TGCAGCCTAACACTAGCGGGAAGACGCAACAATGAGCAGTTCTTC
>TRBJ2-7|TRBV28|TRBD1|.
CASINRGGEQYF
TGTGCCAGCATAAACAGGGGCGGCGAGCAGTACTTC
>TRBJ1-2|TRBV4-3|.|.
CASSQVPANYGYTF
TGCGCCAGCAGCCAAGTGCCAGCGAACTATGGCTACACCTTC
>TRBJ1-2|TRBV4-2|TRBD1|.
CASSQPHGQGGWEYYGYTF
TGTGCCAGCAGCCAACCTCATGGACAGGGAGGGTGGGAGTACTATGGCTACACCTTC
>TRBJ2-1|TRBV6-1|TRBD2|few
CASSEWGGGHSNEQFF
TGTGCCAGCAGTGAATGGGGGGGAGGGCATTCCAATGAGCAGTTCTTC
>TRBJ2-1|TRBV27|TRBD2|.
CASFGAGGRINEQFF
TGTGCCAGCTTCGGGGCGGGAGGGAGGATAAATGAGCAGTTCTTC
>TRBJ1-5|TRBV27|.|.
CASSLEVGDQPQHF
TGTGCCAGCAGTTTGGAGGTGGGTGATCAGCCCCAGCATTTT
>TRBJ2-2|TRBV7-2|.|.
CASSSNTGELFF
TGTGCCAGCAGCTCAAACACCGGGGAGCTGTTTTTT
>TRBJ2-1|TRBV11-3|TRBD1|once
CASSLEWGQGRDEQFF
TGTGCCAGCAGCTTAGAATGGGGACAGGGTCGGGATGAGCAGTTCTTC
>TRBJ2-2|TRBV14|TRBD1|.
CASSQRGLTGELFF
TGTGCCAGCAGCCAGAGGGGGCTCACCGGGGAGCTGTTTTTT
>TRBJ2-2|TRBV19|.|.
CASSIQGLAGELFF
TGTGCCAGTAGTATTCAGGGGTTGGCCGGGGAGCTGTTTTTT